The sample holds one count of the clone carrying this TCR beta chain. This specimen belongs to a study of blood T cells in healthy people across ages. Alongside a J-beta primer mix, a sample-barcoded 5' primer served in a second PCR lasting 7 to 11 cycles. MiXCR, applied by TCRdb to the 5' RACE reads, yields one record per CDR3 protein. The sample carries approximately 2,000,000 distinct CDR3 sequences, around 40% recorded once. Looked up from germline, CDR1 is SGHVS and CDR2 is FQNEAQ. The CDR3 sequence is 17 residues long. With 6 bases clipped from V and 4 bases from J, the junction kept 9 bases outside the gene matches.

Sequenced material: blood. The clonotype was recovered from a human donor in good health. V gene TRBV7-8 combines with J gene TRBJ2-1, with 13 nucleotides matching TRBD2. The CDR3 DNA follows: TGTGCCAGCAGACGCGGGACTAGCGGGGAAACATACAATGAGCAGTTCTTC. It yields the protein CASRRGTSGETYNEQFF.